This entry is about one T cell receptor beta chain. Its matching antigen is unknown. The sample is drawn from a study of early T cells in non-severe SARS-CoV-2 infection. Study-level background: The study sequenced bulk RNA from unsorted whole blood, with chains unpaired.

Researchers attached unique molecular identifiers to individual cDNA molecules. TCRdb fed the 5' RACE reads into MiXCR, producing one record per CDR3 protein. The repertoire consists of under 70,000 distinct CDR3 sequences, with about 12% occurring once and the leading ten covering around 4.7%. Germline-derived CDR1 and CDR2 are LNHNV and YYDKDF (reference sequence). The CDR3 is made up of 16 amino acids. V was shortened by 0 bases and J by 2 bases, with 12 bases between the two germline ends. Study-level points and caveats: Using VDJdb, the matching emphasized anti-spike CD8 responses while missing private and CD4 specificities.

The chain is built from TRBV15 and TRBJ2-3, with D uncertain. Specimen: whole blood. The TCR originated in an adult who was a healthcare worker with PCR-confirmed SARS-CoV-2 infection or an uninfected control (not recorded which). CDR3 sequence reads: CATSRDNHPLTDTQYF. CDR3 sequence (DNA): TGTGCCACCAGCAGAGACAACCACCCACTCACAGATACGCAGTATTTT.